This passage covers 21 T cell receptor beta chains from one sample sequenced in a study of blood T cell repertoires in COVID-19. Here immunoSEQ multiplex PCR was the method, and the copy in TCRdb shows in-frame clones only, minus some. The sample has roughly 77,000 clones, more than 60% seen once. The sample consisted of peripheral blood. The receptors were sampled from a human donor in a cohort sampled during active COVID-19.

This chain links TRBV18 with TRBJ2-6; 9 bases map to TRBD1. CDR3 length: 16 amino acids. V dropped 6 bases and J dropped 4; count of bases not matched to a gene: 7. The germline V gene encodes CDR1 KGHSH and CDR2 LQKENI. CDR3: CASSLDRGTGANVLTF. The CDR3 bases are TGTGCCAGCTCCCTGGACAGGGGAACAGGGGCCAACGTCCTGACTTTC.

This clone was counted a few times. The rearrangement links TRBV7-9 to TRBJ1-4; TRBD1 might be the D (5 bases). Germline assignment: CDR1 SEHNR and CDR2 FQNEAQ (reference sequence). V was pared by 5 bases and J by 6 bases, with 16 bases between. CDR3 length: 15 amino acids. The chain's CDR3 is CASSPSLGLDEKLFF. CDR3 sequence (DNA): TGTGCCAGCAGCCCCTCTTTGGGGCTAGATGAAAAACTGTTTTTT.

CDR3 protein: CASSEAGGEGYTF. The CDR3 DNA reads as TGTGCCAGCAGTGAAGCAGGGGGGGAAGGCTACACCTTC. The chain combines TRBV2 with TRBJ1-2, with TRBD1 as a possible D gene (6 bases). Germline CDR1 and CDR2: SNHLY and FYNNEI. The length of the CDR3 is 13 residues. Trimming pared 0 bases from V and 8 bases from J, leaving 10 bases between.

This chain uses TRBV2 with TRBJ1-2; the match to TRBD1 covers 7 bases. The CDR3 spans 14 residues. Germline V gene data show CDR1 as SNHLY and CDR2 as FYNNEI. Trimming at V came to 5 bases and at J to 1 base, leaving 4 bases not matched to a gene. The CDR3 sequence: CASSPGQSNYGYTF. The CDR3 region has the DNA TGTGCCAGCAGTCCGGGACAGAGTAACTATGGCTACACCTTC.

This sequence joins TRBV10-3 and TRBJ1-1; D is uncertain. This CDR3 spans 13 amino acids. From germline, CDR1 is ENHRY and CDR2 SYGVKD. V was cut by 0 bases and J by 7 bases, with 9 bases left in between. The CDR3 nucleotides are TGTGCCATCAGTGAGTCGGCGGGGATTGAAGCTTTCTTT. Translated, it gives CAISESAGIEAFF.

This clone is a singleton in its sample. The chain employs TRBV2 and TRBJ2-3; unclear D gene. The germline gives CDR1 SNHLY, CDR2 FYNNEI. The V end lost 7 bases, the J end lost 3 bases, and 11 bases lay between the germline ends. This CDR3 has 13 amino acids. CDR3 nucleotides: TGTGCCAGCACTGGATACGGGACAGATACGCAGTATTTT. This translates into CASTGYGTDTQYF.

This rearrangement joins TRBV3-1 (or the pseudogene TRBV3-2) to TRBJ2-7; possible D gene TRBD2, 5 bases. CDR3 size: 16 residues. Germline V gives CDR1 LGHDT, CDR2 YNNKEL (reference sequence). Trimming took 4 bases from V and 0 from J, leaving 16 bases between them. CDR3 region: CASSPTLAGGSYEQYF. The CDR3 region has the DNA TGTGCCAGCAGCCCAACCCTTGCAGGAGGCTCCTACGAGCAGTACTTC.

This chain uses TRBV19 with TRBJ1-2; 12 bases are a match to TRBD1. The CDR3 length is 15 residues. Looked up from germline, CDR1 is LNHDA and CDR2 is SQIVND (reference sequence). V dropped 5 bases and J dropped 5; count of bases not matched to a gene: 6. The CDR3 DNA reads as TGTGCCAGTAGTTTCCGGGACAGGGGGCAGTATGGCTACACCTTC. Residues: CASSFRDRGQYGYTF. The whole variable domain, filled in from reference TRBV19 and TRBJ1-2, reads DGGITQSPKYLFRKEGQNVTLSCEQNLNHDAMYWYRQDPGQGLRLIYYSQIVNDFQKGDIAEGYSVSREKKESFPLTVTSAQKNPTAFYLCASSFRDRGQYGYTFGSGTRLTVV.

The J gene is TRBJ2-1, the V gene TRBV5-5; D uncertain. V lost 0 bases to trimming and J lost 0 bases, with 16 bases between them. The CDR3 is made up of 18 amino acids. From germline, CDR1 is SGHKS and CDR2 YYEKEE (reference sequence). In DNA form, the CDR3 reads TGTGCCAGCAGCTTGGTCCCCTTCGGGTCGAGCTCCTACAATGAGCAGTTCTTC. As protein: CASSLVPFGSSSYNEQFF.

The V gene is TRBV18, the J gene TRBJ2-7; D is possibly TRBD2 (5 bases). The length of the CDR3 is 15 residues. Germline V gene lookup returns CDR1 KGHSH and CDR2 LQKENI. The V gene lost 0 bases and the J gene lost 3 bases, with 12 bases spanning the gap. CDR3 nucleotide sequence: TGTGCCAGCTCACCACCGGGCTCCCGGGGCTACGAGCAGTACTTC. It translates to CASSPPGSRGYEQYF. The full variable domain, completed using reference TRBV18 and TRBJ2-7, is NAGVMQNPRHLVRRRGQEARLRCSPMKGHSHVYWYRQLPEEGLKFMVYLQKENIIDESGMPKERFSAEFPKEGPSILRIQQVVRGDSAAYFCASSPPGSRGYEQYFGPGTRLTVT.

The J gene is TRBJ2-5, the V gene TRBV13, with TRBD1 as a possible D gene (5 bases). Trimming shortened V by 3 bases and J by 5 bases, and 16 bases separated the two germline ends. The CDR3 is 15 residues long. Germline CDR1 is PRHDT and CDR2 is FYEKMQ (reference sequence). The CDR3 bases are TGTGCCAGCAGCTTGGGCGTAGGGCAGGGTGAGACCCAGTACTTC. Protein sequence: CASSLGVGQGETQYF. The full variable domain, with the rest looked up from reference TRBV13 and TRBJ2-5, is AAGVIQSPRHLIKEKRETATLKCYPIPRHDTVYWYQQGPGQDPQFLISFYEKMQSDKGSIPDRFSAQQFSDYHSELNMSSLELGDSALYFCASSLGVGQGETQYFGPGTRLLVL.

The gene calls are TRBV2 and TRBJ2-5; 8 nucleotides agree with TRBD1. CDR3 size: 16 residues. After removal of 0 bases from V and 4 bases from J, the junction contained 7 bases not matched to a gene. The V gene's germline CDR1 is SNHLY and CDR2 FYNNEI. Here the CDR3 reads CASSEAFQGARETQYF. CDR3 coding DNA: TGTGCCAGCAGTGAAGCGTTTCAGGGGGCGCGAGAGACCCAGTACTTC.

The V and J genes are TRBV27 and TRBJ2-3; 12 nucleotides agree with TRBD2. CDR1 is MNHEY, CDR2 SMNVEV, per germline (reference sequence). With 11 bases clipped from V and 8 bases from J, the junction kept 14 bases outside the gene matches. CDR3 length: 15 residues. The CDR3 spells CAARSASGGALTQYF. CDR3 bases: TGTGCCGCCCGGTCCGCTAGCGGGGGGGCACTTACGCAGTATTTT.

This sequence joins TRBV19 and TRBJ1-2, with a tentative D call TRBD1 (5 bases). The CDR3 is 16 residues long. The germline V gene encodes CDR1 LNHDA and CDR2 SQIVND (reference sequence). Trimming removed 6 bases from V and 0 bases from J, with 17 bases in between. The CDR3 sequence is CASSPSGGRSNYGYTF. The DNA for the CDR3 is TGTGCCAGTAGCCCCTCCGGGGGAAGGTCTAACTATGGCTACACCTTC.

The chain's CDR3 is CASSSLRGGAEAQHF. The CDR3 DNA sequence: TGTGCCAGTAGTAGCCTCAGGGGTGGGGCCGAGGCCCAGCATTTT. The gene calls are TRBV19 and TRBJ1-5, with TRBD1 as a possible D gene (6 bases). Looked up from germline, CDR1 is LNHDA and CDR2 is SQIVND (reference sequence). This CDR3 has 15 residues. V dropped 4 bases and J dropped 11 bases, with 21 bases sitting between them.

This CDR3 reads CASSQTGV. CDR3 nucleotides: TGCGCCAGCAGCCAAACAGGGGTA. The genes are TRBV4-1 and TRBJ2-7, with TRBD1 matching 7 bases. CDR1 and CDR2 (germline): MGHRA, YSYEKL. The CDR3 totals 8 residues.

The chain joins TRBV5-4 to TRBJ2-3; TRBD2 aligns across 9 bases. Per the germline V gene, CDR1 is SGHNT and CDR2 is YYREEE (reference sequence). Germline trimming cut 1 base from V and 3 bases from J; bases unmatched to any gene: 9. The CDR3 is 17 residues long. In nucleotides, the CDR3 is TGTGCCAGCAGCTTGTTCCTGGCGGGGGGGCCAACAGATACGCAGTATTTT. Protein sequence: CASSLFLAGGPTDTQYF.

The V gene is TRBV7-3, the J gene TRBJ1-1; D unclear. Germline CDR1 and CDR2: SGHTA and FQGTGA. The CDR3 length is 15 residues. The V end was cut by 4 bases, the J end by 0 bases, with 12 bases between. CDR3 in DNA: TGTGCCAGCAGCTCATACAGTCTCATGAACACTGAAGCTTTCTTT. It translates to CASSSYSLMNTEAFF.

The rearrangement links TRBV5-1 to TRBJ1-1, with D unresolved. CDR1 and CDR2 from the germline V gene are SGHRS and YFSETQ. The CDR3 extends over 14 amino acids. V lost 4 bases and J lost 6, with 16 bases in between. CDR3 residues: CASSPHRIVAEAFF. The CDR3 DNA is TGCGCCAGCAGCCCCCACAGAATTGTCGCTGAAGCTTTCTTT.

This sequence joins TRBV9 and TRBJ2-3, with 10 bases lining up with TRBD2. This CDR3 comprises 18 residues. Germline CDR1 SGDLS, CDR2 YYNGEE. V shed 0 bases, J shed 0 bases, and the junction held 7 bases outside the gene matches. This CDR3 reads CASSVGAGGPSSTDTQYF. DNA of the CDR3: TGTGCCAGCAGCGTAGGAGCGGGGGGGCCGTCCAGCACAGATACGCAGTATTTT.

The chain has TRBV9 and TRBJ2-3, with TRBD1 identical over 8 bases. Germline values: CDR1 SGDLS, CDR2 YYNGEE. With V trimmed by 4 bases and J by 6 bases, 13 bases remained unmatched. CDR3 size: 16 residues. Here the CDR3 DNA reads TGTGCCAGCAGCCAACTCGGCGACAGGGGTAGGGATACGCAGTATTTT. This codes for CASSQLGDRGRDTQYF.